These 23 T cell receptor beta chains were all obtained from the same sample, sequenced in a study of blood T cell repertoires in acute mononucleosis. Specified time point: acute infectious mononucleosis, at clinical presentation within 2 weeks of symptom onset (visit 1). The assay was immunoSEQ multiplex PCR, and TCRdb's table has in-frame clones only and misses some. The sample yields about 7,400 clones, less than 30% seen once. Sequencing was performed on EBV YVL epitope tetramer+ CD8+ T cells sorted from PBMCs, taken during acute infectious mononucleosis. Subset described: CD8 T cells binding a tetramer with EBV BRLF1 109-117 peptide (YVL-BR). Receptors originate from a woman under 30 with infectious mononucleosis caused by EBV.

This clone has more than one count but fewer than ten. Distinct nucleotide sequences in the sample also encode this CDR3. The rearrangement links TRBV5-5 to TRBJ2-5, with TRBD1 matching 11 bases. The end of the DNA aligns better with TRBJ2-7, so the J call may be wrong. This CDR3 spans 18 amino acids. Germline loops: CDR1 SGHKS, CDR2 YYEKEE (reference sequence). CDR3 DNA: TGTGCCAGCAGCTTGGCGCGGACAGGGGGCGAAGTTGGGTACGAGCAGTACTTC. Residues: CASSLARTGGEVGYEQYF.

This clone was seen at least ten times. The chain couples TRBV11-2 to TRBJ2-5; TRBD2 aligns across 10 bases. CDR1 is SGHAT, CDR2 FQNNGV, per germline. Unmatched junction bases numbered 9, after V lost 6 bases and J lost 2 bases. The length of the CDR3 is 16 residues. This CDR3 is CASSDSPLAGQETQYF. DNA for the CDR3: TGTGCCAGCAGTGACTCACCACTAGCGGGGCAAGAGACCCAGTACTTC. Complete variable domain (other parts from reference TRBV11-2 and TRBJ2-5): EAGVAQSPRYKIIEKRQSVAFWCNPISGHATLYWYQQILGQGPKLLIQFQNNGVVDDSQLPKDRFSAERLKGVDSTLKIQPAKLEDSAVYLCASSDSPLAGQETQYFGPGTRLLVL.

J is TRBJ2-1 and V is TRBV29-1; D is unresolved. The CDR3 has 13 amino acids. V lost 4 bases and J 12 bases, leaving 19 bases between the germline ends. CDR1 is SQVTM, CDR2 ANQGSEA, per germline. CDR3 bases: TGCAGCGTTGGGCAGACCCTTTACATTGGGCAGTTCTTC. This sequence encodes CSVGQTLYIGQFF.

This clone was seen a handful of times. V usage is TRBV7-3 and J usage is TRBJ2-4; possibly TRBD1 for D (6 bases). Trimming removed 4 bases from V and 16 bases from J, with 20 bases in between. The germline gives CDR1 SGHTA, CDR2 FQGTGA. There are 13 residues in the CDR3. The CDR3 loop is CASSWAGAKNIYF. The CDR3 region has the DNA TGTGCCAGCAGCTGGGCAGGGGCCAAAAACATTTACTTC.

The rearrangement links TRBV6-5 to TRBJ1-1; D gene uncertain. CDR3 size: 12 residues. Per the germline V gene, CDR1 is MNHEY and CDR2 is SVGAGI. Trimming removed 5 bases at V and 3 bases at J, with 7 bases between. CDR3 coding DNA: TGTGCCAGCAGTGGATCGTACACTGAAGCTTTCTTT. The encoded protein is CASSGSYTEAFF.

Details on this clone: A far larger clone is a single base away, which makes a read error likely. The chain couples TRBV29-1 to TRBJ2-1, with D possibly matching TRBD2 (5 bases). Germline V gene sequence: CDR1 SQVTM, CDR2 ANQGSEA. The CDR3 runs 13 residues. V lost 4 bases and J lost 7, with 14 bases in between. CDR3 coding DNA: TGCAGCGTTGTGATCCTACTAGGGAATGAGCAGTTCTTC. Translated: CSVVILLGNEQFF.

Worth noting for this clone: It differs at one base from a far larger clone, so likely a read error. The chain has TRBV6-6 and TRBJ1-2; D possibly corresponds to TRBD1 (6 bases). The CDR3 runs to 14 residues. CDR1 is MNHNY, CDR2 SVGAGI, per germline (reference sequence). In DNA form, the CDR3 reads TGTGCCAGCACTCCTGGACAGCCCAACTATGGCCACACCTTC. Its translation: CASTPGQPNYGHTF.

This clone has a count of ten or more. The chain's CDR3 is CASRQLTGGAETQYF. The CDR3 region has the DNA TGTGCCAGCAGGCAGCTTACAGGGGGCGCAGAGACCCAGTACTTC. This chain connects TRBV10-3 to TRBJ2-5; 9 bases are shared with TRBD1. Trimming at V came to 10 bases and at J to 4 bases, leaving 13 bases not matched to a gene. CDR3 size: 15 residues. The germline V gene encodes CDR1 ENHRY and CDR2 SYGVKD.

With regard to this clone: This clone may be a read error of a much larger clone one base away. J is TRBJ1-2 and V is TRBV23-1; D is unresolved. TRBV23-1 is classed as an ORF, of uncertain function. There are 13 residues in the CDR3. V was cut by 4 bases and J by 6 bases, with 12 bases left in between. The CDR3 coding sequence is TGCGCCAGCAGTCCCCCCGGGTCCCATGGCTACACCTTC. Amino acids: CASSPPGSHGYTF.

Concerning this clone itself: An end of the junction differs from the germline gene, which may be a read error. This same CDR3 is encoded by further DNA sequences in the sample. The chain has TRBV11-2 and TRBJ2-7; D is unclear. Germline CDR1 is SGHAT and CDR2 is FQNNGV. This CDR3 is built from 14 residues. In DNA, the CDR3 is TGCGCCAGCAGCCAAGGTCCTGCGTTGGGCGAGCAGTACTTC. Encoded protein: CASSQGPALGEQYF.

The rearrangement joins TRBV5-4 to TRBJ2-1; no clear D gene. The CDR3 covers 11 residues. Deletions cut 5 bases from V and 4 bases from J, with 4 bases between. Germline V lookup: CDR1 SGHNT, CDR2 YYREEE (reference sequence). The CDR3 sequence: CASSNYNEQFF. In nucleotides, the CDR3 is TGTGCCAGCAGTAATTACAATGAGCAGTTCTTC.

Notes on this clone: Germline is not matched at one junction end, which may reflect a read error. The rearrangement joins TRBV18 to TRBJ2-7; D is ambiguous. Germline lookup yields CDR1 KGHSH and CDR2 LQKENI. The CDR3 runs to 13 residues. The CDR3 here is CASPPTGSYEQYF. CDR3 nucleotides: TGTGCCAGCCCACCGACGGGCTCCTACGAGCAATACTTC.

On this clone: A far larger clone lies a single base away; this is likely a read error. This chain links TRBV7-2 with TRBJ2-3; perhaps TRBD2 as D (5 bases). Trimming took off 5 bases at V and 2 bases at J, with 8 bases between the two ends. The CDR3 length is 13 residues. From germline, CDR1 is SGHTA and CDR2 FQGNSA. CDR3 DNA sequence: TGTGCCAGCAGCCCTCTAGCCACAGATACGCAGTATTTT. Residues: CASSPLATDTQYF.

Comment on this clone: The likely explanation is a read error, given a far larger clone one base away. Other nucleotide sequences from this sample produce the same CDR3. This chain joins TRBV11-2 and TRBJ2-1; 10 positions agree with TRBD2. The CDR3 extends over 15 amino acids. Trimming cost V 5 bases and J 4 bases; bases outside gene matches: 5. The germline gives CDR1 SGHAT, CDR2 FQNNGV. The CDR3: CASSLLAGDYNEQFF. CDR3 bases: TGTGCCAGCAGCCTCCTAGCGGGAGATTACAATGAGCAGTTCTTC.

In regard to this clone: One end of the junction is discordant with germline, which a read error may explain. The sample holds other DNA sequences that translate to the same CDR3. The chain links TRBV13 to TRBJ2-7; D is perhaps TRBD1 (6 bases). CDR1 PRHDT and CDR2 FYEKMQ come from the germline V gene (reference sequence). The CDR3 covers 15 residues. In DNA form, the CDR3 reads TGCGCCAGCAGCCAAGAAGGACAGCTTTCCTACGAGCAGTACTTC. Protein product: CASSQEGQLSYEQYF.

For the CDR3, the DNA is TGTGCCAGCAGTTTACTTGGCAATGAGCAGTTCTTC. The encoded protein is CASSLLGNEQFF. The J gene is TRBJ2-1, the V gene TRBV6-5; D call uncertain. The CDR3 contains 12 residues. In germline, CDR1 is MNHEY, CDR2 SVGAGI. The V gene lost 4 bases and the J gene lost 6 bases, with 7 bases spanning the gap.

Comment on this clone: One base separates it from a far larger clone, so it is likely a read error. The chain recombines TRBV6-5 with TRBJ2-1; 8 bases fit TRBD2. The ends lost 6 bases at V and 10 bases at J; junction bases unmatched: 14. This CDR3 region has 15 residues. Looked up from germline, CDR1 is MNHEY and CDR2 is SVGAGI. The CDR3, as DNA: TGTGCCAGCAGACCCCTCCTCGGGGGGGCCGTGGAGCAGTTCTTC. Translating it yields CASRPLLGGAVEQFF.

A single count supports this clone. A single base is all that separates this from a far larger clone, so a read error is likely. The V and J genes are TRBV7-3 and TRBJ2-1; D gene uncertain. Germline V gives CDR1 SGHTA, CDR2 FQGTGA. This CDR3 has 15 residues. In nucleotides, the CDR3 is TGTGCCAGCAGCTTAATGAGGAGCTCCTACAAGGAGCAGTTCTTC. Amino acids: CASSLMRSSYKEQFF.

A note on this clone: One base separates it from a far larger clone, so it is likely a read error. The CDR3 nucleotides read TGCGCCAGCAGCCCCCTTCCTAGCGGTTTTGGGCGTGAGCAGTTCTTC. This sequence encodes CASSPLPSGFGREQFF. V usage is TRBV4-1 and J usage is TRBJ2-1, with 7 bases lining up with TRBD2. V lost 4 bases and J lost 9; bases outside the gene matches: 15. CDR1 is MGHRA and CDR2 is YSYEKL in the germline V gene. The CDR3 totals 16 residues.

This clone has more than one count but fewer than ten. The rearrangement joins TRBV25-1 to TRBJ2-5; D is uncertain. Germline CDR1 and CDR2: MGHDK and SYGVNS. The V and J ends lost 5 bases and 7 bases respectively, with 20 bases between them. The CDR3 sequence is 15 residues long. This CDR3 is CASSSDVSFFGTQYF. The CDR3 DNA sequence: TGTGCCAGCAGTTCGGACGTCTCTTTTTTCGGGACCCAGTACTTC.

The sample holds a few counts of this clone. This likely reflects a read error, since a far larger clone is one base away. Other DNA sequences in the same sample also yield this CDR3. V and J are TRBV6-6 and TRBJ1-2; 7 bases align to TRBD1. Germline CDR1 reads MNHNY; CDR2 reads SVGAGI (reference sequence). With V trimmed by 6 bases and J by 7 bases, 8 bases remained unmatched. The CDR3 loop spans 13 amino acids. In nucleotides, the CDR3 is TGTGCCAGCAGCGACCAGGGGGAGGGTGGCTACACCTTC. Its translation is CASSDQGEGGYTF.

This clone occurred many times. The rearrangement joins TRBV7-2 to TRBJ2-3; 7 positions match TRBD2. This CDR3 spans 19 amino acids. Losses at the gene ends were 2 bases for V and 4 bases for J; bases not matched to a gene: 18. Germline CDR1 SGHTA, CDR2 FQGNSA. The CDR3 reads CASSLPRLADLKRSDTQYF. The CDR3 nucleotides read TGTGCCAGCAGCTTACCTCGGCTAGCGGATCTAAAAAGATCAGATACGCAGTATTTT. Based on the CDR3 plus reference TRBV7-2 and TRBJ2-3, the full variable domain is GAGVSQSPSNKVTEKGKDVELRCDPISGHTALYWYRQSLGQGLEFLIYFQGNSAPDKSGLPSDRFSAERTGGSVSTLTIQRTQQEDSAVYLCASSLPRLADLKRSDTQYFGPGTRLTVL.

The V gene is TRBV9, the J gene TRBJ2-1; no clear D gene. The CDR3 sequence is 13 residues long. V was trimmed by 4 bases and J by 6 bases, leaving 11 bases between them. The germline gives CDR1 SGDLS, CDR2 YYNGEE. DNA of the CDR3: TGTGCCAGCAGCTTACTGCACAGCAATGAGCAGTTCTTC. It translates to CASSLLHSNEQFF.